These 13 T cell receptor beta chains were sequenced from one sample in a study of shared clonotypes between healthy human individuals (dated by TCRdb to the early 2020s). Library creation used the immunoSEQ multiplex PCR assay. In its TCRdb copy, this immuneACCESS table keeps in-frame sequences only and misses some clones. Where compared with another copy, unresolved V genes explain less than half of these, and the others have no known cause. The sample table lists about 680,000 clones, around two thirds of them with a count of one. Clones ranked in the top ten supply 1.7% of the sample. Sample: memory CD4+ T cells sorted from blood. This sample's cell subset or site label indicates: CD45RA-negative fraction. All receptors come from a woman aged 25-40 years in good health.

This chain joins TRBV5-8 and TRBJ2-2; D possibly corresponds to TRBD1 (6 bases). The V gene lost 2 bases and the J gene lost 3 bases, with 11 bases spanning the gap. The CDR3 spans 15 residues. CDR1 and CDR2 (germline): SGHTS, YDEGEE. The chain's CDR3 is CASSLGTLHTGELFF. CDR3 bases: TGTGCCAGCAGCTTAGGGACACTGCACACCGGGGAGCTGTTTTTT.

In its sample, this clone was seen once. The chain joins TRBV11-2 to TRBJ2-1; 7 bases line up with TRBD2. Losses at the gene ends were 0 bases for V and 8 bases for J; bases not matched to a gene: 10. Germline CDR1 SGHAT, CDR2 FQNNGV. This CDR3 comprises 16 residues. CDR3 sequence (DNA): TGTGCCAGCAGCTTAGAGGGGACTACCCGCGCCGATGAGCAGTTCTTC. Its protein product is CASSLEGTTRADEQFF. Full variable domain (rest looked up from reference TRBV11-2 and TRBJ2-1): EAGVAQSPRYKIIEKRQSVAFWCNPISGHATLYWYQQILGQGPKLLIQFQNNGVVDDSQLPKDRFSAERLKGVDSTLKIQPAKLEDSAVYLCASSLEGTTRADEQFFGPGTRLTVL.

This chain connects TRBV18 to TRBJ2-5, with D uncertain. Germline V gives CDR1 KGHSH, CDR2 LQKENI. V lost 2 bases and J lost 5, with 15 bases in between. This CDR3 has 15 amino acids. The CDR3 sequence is CASSPYSDGRETQYF. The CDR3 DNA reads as TGTGCCAGCTCACCATATTCCGATGGACGGGAGACCCAGTACTTC.

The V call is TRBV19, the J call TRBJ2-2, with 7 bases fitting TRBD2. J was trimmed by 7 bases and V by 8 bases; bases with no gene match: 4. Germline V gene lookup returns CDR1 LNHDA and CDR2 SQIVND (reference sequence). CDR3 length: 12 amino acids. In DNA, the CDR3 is TGTGCCAGTCGGGGGGTTTTCGGGGAGCTGTTTTTT. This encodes CASRGVFGELFF.

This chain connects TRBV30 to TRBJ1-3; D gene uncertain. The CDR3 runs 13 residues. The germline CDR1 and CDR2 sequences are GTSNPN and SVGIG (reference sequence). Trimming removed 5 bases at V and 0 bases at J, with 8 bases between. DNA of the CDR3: TGTGCCTGGGGCGTCTACTCTGGAAACACCATATATTTT. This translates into CAWGVYSGNTIYF. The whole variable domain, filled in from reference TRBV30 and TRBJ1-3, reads SQTIHQWPATLVQPVGSPLSLECTVEGTSNPNLYWYRQAAGRGLQLLFYSVGIGQISSEVPQNLSASRPQDRQFILSSKKLLLSDSGFYLCAWGVYSGNTIYFGEGSWLTVV.

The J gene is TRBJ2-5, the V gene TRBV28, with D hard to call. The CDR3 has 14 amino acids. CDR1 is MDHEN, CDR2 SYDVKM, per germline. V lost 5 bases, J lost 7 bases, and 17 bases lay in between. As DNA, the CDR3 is TGTGCCAGCAGTCCCACAGTGGACGGTGGGACCCAGTACTTC. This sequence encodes CASSPTVDGGTQYF.

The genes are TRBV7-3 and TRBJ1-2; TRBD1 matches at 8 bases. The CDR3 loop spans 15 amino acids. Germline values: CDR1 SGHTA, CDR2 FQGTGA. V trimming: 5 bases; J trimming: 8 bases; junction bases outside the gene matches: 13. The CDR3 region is CASSPHSGGAEGYTF. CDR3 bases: TGTGCCAGCAGCCCGCACTCAGGGGGCGCGGAGGGCTACACCTTC.

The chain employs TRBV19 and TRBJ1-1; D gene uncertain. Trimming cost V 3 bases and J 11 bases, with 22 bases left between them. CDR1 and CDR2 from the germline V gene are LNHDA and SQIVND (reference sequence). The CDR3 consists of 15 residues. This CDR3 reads CASSIGRDFIGEAFF. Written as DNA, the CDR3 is TGTGCCAGTAGTATCGGCCGGGATTTCATCGGAGAGGCTTTCTTT.

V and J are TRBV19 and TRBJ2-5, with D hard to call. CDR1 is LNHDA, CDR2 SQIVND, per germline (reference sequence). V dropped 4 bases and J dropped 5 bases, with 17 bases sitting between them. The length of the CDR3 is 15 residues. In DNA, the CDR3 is TGTGCCAGTAGTAGTTGGGGTAGTAGCAGGGAGACCCAGTACTTC. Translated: CASSSWGSSRETQYF. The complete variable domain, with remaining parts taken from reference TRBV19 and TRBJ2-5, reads DGGITQSPKYLFRKEGQNVTLSCEQNLNHDAMYWYRQDPGQGLRLIYYSQIVNDFQKGDIAEGYSVSREKKESFPLTVTSAQKNPTAFYLCASSSWGSSRETQYFGPGTRLLVL.

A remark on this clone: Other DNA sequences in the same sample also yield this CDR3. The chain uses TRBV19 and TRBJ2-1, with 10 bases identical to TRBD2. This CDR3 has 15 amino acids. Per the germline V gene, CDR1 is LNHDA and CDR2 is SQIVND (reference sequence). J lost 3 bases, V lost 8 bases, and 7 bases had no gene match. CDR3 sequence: CASSKLAGYYNEQFF. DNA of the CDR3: TGTGCCAGTTCCAAACTAGCGGGATACTACAATGAGCAGTTCTTC.

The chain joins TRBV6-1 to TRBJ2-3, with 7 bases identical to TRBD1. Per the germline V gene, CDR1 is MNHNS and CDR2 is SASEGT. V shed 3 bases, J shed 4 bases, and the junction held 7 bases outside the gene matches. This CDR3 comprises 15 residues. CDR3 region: CASSDPDRVADTQYF. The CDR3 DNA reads TGTGCCAGCAGTGACCCTGACAGGGTCGCAGATACGCAGTATTTT.

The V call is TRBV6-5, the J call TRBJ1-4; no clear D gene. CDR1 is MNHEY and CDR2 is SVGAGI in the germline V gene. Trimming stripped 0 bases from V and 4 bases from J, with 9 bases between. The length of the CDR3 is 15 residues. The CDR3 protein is CASSYSNRNNEKLFF. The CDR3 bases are TGTGCCAGCAGTTACTCGAATCGGAATAATGAAAAACTGTTTTTT.

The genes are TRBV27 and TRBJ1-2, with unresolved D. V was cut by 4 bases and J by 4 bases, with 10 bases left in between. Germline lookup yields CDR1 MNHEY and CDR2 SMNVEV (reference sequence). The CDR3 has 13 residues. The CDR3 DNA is TGTGCCAGCAGTTCCCGAGTCGGCTATGGCTACACCTTC. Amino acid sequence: CASSSRVGYGYTF.